The present TCR beta chain was sequenced within a study of blood T cell repertoires in COVID-19. As for the study in general: Samples representing acute and convalescent COVID-19 were sourced from the United States, Italy and Spain.

Sequenced by immunoSEQ multiplex PCR; TCRdb stores in-frame clones only, minus some. The sample lists some 330,000 clones, roughly 90% occurring once. V was trimmed by 3 bases and J by 6 bases, leaving 11 bases between them. The CDR3 length is 13 residues. Germline V gene lookup returns CDR1 MNHEY and CDR2 SVGAGI. Followed over time, Seattle patients had been enrolled while infection was active. The gene calls are TRBV6-5 and TRBJ1-1; D not certain. This TCR was recovered from a woman aged 25 to 39 with COVID-19, enrolled during active disease. The sequencing sample was made of peripheral blood. The CDR3 nucleotides read TGTGCCAGCAGTTATGGTGGCTTCGCTGAAGCTTTCTTT. Protein: CASSYGGFAEAFF.